One sample yielded the 14 T cell receptor beta chains listed below, sequenced in a study of T cell responses to AZD1222 COVID-19 vaccine. Assay used: immunoSEQ multiplex PCR; TCRdb lists only in-frame clones, some missing. The sample carries around 140,000 clones, about 90% recorded once. The specimen comprised peripheral blood, sampled 28 days after the second dose of the MenACWY control vaccine. The receptors derive from an adult who received the MenACWY meningococcal vaccine as a control.

This rearrangement joins TRBV7-8 to TRBJ2-5; 9 nucleotides line up with TRBD1. This CDR3 comprises 14 residues. Germline V lookup: CDR1 SGHVS, CDR2 FQNEAQ. V gave up 4 bases and J gave up 2 bases; unmatched junction bases: 2. Written as DNA, the CDR3 is TGTGCCAGCAGCTCGGGACAGGGTCAAGAGACCCAGTACTTC. This encodes CASSSGQGQETQYF.

The rearrangement uses TRBV10-2 and TRBJ1-1, with 7 bases that match TRBD1. After removal of 0 bases from V and 7 bases from J, the junction contained 5 bases not matched to a gene. This CDR3 has 14 amino acids. Germline V CDR1 and CDR2: WSHSY, SAAADI. This CDR3 is CASSESGQRSEAFF. CDR3 nucleotide sequence: TGCGCCAGCAGTGAGTCGGGACAGAGAAGTGAAGCTTTCTTT.

V and J are TRBV19 and TRBJ2-7, with a tentative D call TRBD1 (5 bases). The CDR3 loop spans 15 amino acids. Looked up from germline, CDR1 is LNHDA and CDR2 is SQIVND (reference sequence). The ends were cut back, 3 bases at V and 1 base at J, with 13 bases in the middle. CDR3 amino acids: CASSIVSGPSYEQYF. CDR3 in DNA: TGTGCCAGTAGTATTGTGTCAGGGCCATCCTACGAGCAGTACTTC.

The chain joins TRBV7-3 to TRBJ2-3; TRBD2 matches 7 bases. J was trimmed by 2 bases and V by 1 base; bases with no gene match: 27. This CDR3 contains 23 residues. Looked up from germline, CDR1 is SGHTA and CDR2 is FQGTGA. This CDR3 reads CASSLRSGGQPGLHDSLTDTQYF. CDR3 nucleotide sequence: TGTGCCAGCAGCTTAAGGTCGGGCGGGCAGCCGGGACTACATGATTCACTCACAGATACGCAGTATTTT. Full variable domain (missing parts from reference TRBV7-3 and TRBJ2-3): GAGVSQTPSNKVTEKGKYVELRCDPISGHTALYWYRQSLGQGPEFLIYFQGTGAADDSGLPNDRFFAVRPEGSVSTLKIQRTERGDSAVYLCASSLRSGGQPGLHDSLTDTQYFGPGTRLTVL.

This chain connects TRBV5-1 to TRBJ2-7, with D tentatively TRBD2 (6 bases). Germline loops: CDR1 SGHRS, CDR2 YFSETQ. The CDR3 is 20 amino acids. Trimming cost V 4 bases and J 1 base, with 30 bases left between them. CDR3 in amino acids: CASSPVGSLANIPWSYEQYF. DNA of the CDR3: TGCGCCAGCAGCCCGGTAGGGTCTCTAGCGAATATACCTTGGTCCTACGAGCAGTACTTC.

The chain couples TRBV7-2 to TRBJ2-5, with D tentatively TRBD2 (6 bases). The V end was cut by 0 bases, the J end by 5 bases, with 13 bases between. CDR3 length equals 15 residues. Germline V gene sequence: CDR1 SGHTA, CDR2 FQGNSA. The CDR3 reads CASSLAVTGGETQYF. In DNA, the CDR3 is TGTGCCAGCAGCTTAGCGGTGACTGGGGGGGAGACCCAGTACTTC.

The count of this clone is one. The chain joins TRBV28 to TRBJ1-2; maybe TRBD1 (6 bases). Between the trimmed V and J ends, which lost 5 bases and 6 bases, there was a span of 16 bases. Germline values: CDR1 MDHEN, CDR2 SYDVKM. There are 14 residues in the CDR3. This CDR3 is CASSSLGQPDGYTF. DNA for the CDR3: TGTGCCAGCAGTAGCTTAGGACAGCCGGATGGCTACACCTTC.

This clone has just one count. This sequence joins TRBV20-1 and TRBJ2-2; no clear D. Germline V lookup: CDR1 DFQATT, CDR2 SNEGSKA (reference sequence). The germline V and J ends were trimmed by 6 bases and 2 bases, with 4 bases remaining between them. The CDR3 length is 11 residues. In DNA, the CDR3 is TGCAGTGCGGCAAACACCGGGGAGCTGTTTTTT. As protein: CSAANTGELFF.

The chain has TRBV25-1 and TRBJ2-6; D remains ambiguous. V lost 7 bases, J lost 0 bases, and 7 bases lay in between. CDR1 is MGHDK and CDR2 is SYGVNS in the germline V gene. CDR3 length: 14 amino acids. In nucleotides, the CDR3 is TGTGCCAGCATGCGGAGCTCTGGGGCCAACGTCCTGACTTTC. Translating gives CASMRSSGANVLTF. The complete variable domain, with remaining parts taken from reference TRBV25-1 and TRBJ2-6, reads EADIYQTPRYLVIGTGKKITLECSQTMGHDKMYWYQQDPGMELHLIHYSYGVNSTEKGDLSSESTVSRIRTEHFPLTLESARPSHTSQYLCASMRSSGANVLTFGAGSRLTVL.

This clone turned up a few times. The chain employs TRBV7-9 and TRBJ1-1, with no clear D. From germline, CDR1 is SEHNR and CDR2 FQNEAQ (reference sequence). The CDR3 is 17 residues long. Trimming stripped 8 bases from V and 1 base from J, with 23 bases between. DNA for the CDR3: TGTGCCAGCTCAGCCCTATTGGGGATTATCGCGAACACTGAAGCTTTCTTT. As protein: CASSALLGIIANTEAFF.

The chain couples TRBV6-2 or TRBV6-3 to TRBJ1-1; perhaps TRBD1 as D (6 bases). V was shortened by 4 bases and J by 8 bases, with 20 bases between the two germline ends. CDR3 length: 15 residues. From germline, CDR1 is MNHEY and CDR2 SVGEGT. DNA of the CDR3: TGTGCCAGCAGTTCCATACAGGGTGCCCCGGCCGAAGCTTTCTTT. It translates to CASSSIQGAPAEAFF.

The rearrangement uses TRBV29-1 and TRBJ2-5; 13 bases are shared with TRBD2. Germline loops: CDR1 SQVTM, CDR2 ANQGSEA. The CDR3 sequence is 15 residues long. The trim removed 5 bases at V and 4 bases at J, leaving 7 bases unmatched. CDR3 coding DNA: TGCAGCGTTTTACTAGCGGGGGGGCCGGGAGAGACCCAGTACTTC. It specifies CSVLLAGGPGETQYF.

Of note for this clone: Other DNA sequences in this specimen translate into the identical CDR3. The J gene is TRBJ2-1, the V gene TRBV5-1, with 10 bases identical to TRBD1. The CDR3 is made up of 15 amino acids. The germline V gene has CDR1 SGHRS and CDR2 YFSETQ. Trimming at V came to 4 bases and at J to 3 bases, leaving 4 bases not matched to a gene. The CDR3 nucleotides are TGCGCCAGCAGCCCGGACAGGGGGGACTACAATGAGCAGTTCTTC. Its translation: CASSPDRGDYNEQFF.

The chain carries TRBV4-3 and TRBJ2-5; D is ambiguous. CDR1 and CDR2 from the germline V gene are LGHNA and YSLEER. With 1 base removed from V and 1 base from J, the gap between germline ends came to 7 bases. The CDR3 extends over 14 amino acids. CDR3 nucleotide sequence: TGCGCCAGCAGCCAAGCACAGAGCCAAGAGACCCAGTACTTC. This codes for CASSQAQSQETQYF.